The 3 T cell receptor beta chains presented below share a single source sample, sequenced in a study of blood T cell dynamics during melanoma immunotherapy. TCRdb's copy holds only in-frame clones and misses some; the assay was immunoSEQ multiplex PCR. In the table there are 15,000 or so clones, about 88% of which are singletons. As to time point: pre-treatment baseline. Sequenced here: blood, sampled from a patient treated with checkpoint blockade. Receptors originate from a human donor with melanoma.

The chain links TRBV28 to TRBJ1-5, with TRBD1 as a possible D gene (5 bases). Trimming stripped 3 bases from V and 2 bases from J, with 14 bases between. The CDR3 sequence is 16 residues long. Germline loops: CDR1 MDHEN, CDR2 SYDVKM. The CDR3 region has the DNA TGTGCCAGCAGTTTCCACGGAGGGGAAGGCAATCAGCCCCAGCATTTT. Protein product: CASSFHGGEGNQPQHF.

This clone was counted between two and nine times. The CDR3 region has the DNA TGTGCCAGCAGCGCGACAGGGGGCGGTATGGGCTATGGCTACACCTTC. Its translation is CASSATGGGMGYGYTF. The chain couples TRBV5-5 to TRBJ1-2; 10 positions match TRBD1. The length of the CDR3 is 16 residues. Germline V gene sequence: CDR1 SGHKS, CDR2 YYEKEE (reference sequence). J lost 4 bases, V lost 4 bases, and 10 bases had no gene match.

The rearrangement links TRBV20-1 to TRBJ2-1; D is unclear. Germline V CDR1 and CDR2: DFQATT, SNEGSKA (reference sequence). This CDR3 has 11 residues. The CDR3 sequence is CSGLPSHEQFF. DNA for the CDR3: TGCAGCGGGCTACCGAGCCATGAGCAGTTCTTC.